The 29 T cell receptor beta chains presented below share a single source sample, sequenced in a study of T cells in Graves' hyperthyroidism and ophthalmopathy. Researchers amplified the TCR beta CDR3 regions from RNA transcripts. The HTBI primer set served for first-round RT-PCR of the TCR CDR3. A single record per CDR3 protein comes from TCRdb applying MiXCR to the multiplex PCR reads. The profile shows 750,000 to 950,000 distinct CDR3 sequences, roughly 40% of them singletons. Sequencing was done on a sample of blood. The receptors were gathered from a man aged 18 to 30 with Graves' hyperthyroidism.

The gene calls are TRBV4-1 and TRBJ1-5, with 7 bases aligning to TRBD1. Per germline, CDR1 MGHRA and CDR2 YSYEKL. V lost 3 bases, J lost 7 bases, and 3 bases stayed unmatched. CDR3 length: 13 amino acids. Written as DNA, the CDR3 is TGCGCCAGCAGCCACTCAGGGGGGCAGCCCCAGCATTTT. Amino acids: CASSHSGGQPQHF.

Points on this clonotype: Germline is not matched at one junction end, which may reflect a read error. The chain combines TRBV7-8 with TRBJ2-6; 7 nucleotides agree with TRBD1. The CDR3 is made up of 18 amino acids. Per the germline V gene, CDR1 is SGHVS and CDR2 is FQNEAQ. The chain's CDR3 is CANSLPRGGNPGANVLTF. DNA of the CDR3: TGTGCCAACAGCTTACCGAGAGGGGGCAATCCTGGGGCCAACGTCCTGACTTTC.

The chain couples TRBV10-2 to TRBJ1-4; the D gene is possibly TRBD1 (6 bases). This CDR3 region has 17 residues. Germline lookup yields CDR1 WSHSY and CDR2 SAAADI. V was trimmed by 0 bases and J by 7 bases, leaving 18 bases between them. CDR3 DNA: TGCGCCAGCAGTGAGTCGGGGGGCGGGGAGCTGAGTGAAAAACTGTTTTTT. This encodes CASSESGGGELSEKLFF.

V gene TRBV10-3 combines with J gene TRBJ2-5; TRBD2 might be the D (6 bases). Trimming stripped 10 bases from V and 5 bases from J, with 23 bases between. The CDR3 totals 15 residues. Germline CDR1 is ENHRY and CDR2 is SYGVKD. This CDR3 reads CATRRSQGGVETQYF. In DNA form, the CDR3 reads TGTGCCACCAGAAGGTCCCAGGGAGGAGTGGAGACCCAGTACTTC.

This clonotype was seen at least ten times. The V gene is TRBV29-1, the J gene TRBJ2-2; maybe TRBD1 (5 bases). The CDR3 sequence is 15 residues long. Looked up from germline, CDR1 is SQVTM and CDR2 is ANQGSEA. Trimming cost V 1 base and J 3 bases, with 12 bases left between them. Written as DNA, the CDR3 is TGCAGCGTTGAAGGGGCAGAAGGGGACACCGGGGAGCTGTTTTTT. Translation: CSVEGAEGDTGELFF.

This clonotype was picked up a small number of times. The chain joins TRBV2 to TRBJ2-7; perhaps D is TRBD1 or TRBD2 (6 bases each). The V end was cut by 6 bases, the J end by 4 bases, with 13 bases between. Germline assignment: CDR1 SNHLY and CDR2 FYNNEI. The CDR3 loop spans 13 amino acids. The CDR3 sequence: CASRPEGVYEQYF. The CDR3 region has the DNA TGTGCCAGCAGACCGGAGGGGGTTTACGAGCAGTACTTC.

The chain carries TRBV29-1 and TRBJ2-7, with 7 bases aligning to TRBD1. Trimming at V came to 5 bases and at J to 6 bases, leaving 13 bases not matched to a gene. Per the germline V gene, CDR1 is SQVTM and CDR2 is ANQGSEA. CDR3 length equals 14 residues. CDR3 sequence reads: CSVKGALQGPEQYF. In nucleotides, the CDR3 is TGCAGCGTTAAGGGGGCGCTTCAAGGGCCCGAGCAGTACTTC.

The rearrangement uses TRBV29-1 and TRBJ2-2; unclear D gene. From germline, CDR1 is SQVTM and CDR2 ANQGSEA. The CDR3 loop spans 11 amino acids. CDR3 region: CNDEFTGELFF. The DNA of the CDR3 is TGCAACGATGAATTCACCGGGGAGCTGTTTTTT.

This sequence joins TRBV12-3 or TRBV12-4 and TRBJ2-5; D is unresolved. V was pared by 3 bases and J by 4 bases, with 9 bases between. The CDR3 length is 13 residues. The CDR3 region is CASSLSGRETQYF. The CDR3 DNA reads TGTGCCAGCAGTTTGTCGGGTAGAGAGACCCAGTACTTC.

The chain couples TRBV15 to TRBJ1-6; 7 bases match TRBD1. In germline, CDR1 is LNHNV, CDR2 YYDKDF (reference sequence). CDR3 size: 15 residues. After removal of 1 base from V and 8 bases from J, the junction contained 5 bases not matched to a gene. This CDR3 reads CATSRGRQGDSPLHF. The DNA of the CDR3 is TGTGCCACCAGCAGAGGTCGACAGGGAGATTCACCCCTCCACTTT. The full variable domain, completed using reference TRBV15 and TRBJ1-6, is DAMVIQNPRYQVTQFGKPVTLSCSQTLNHNVMYWYQQKSSQAPKLLFHYYDKDFNNEADTPDNFQSRRPNTSFCFLDIRSPGLGDTAMYLCATSRGRQGDSPLHFGNGTRLTVT.

The gene calls are TRBV20-1 and TRBJ1-1, with TRBD1 matching over 7 bases. Per germline, CDR1 DFQATT and CDR2 SNEGSKA (reference sequence). The CDR3 is made up of 14 amino acids. After removal of 6 bases from V and 1 base from J, the junction contained 8 bases not matched to a gene. The DNA for the CDR3 is TGCAGTGCCACAGGGGTTGGTAGGAACACTGAAGCTTTCTTT. Its translation: CSATGVGRNTEAFF.

This clonotype was counted many times. V is TRBV10-3 and J is TRBJ2-5; 9 positions agree with TRBD1. Trimming took 2 bases from V and 1 from J; bases not matched to a gene: 2. Germline CDR1 ENHRY, CDR2 SYGVKD. The CDR3 extends over 15 amino acids. The CDR3 DNA reads TGTGCCATCAGTGAGACGGGACAGGGCCAAGAGACCCAGTACTTC. Translating gives CAISETGQGQETQYF.

This clonotype appeared many times. The genes are TRBV12-3 or TRBV12-4 and TRBJ2-7, with 14 bases that match TRBD2. CDR3 length: 14 residues. V trimming: 6 bases; J trimming: 7 bases; junction bases outside the gene matches: 5. This CDR3 is CASSLGLAGVEQYF. The DNA for the CDR3 is TGTGCCAGCAGCTTGGGACTAGCGGGAGTTGAGCAGTACTTC.

This clonotype was counted a single time. The genes are TRBV11-2 and TRBJ2-7; 10 bases match TRBD1. V gave up 5 bases and J gave up 5 bases; unmatched junction bases: 12. From germline, CDR1 is SGHAT and CDR2 FQNNGV. CDR3 length: 16 residues. This CDR3 is CASSPTTGQGPHEQYF. The CDR3 coding sequence is TGTGCCAGCAGCCCTACCACGGGACAGGGGCCCCACGAGCAGTACTTC.

This clonotype was detected ten times or more. The chain uses TRBV29-1 and TRBJ1-5, with TRBD1 identical over 9 bases. Germline CDR1 SQVTM, CDR2 ANQGSEA. CDR3 length: 13 amino acids. The V segment lost 7 bases and the J segment 4 bases; nucleotides outside the gene matches: 5. In DNA form, the CDR3 reads TGCAGCGGGAGGACAGGGGAAAATCAGCCCCAGCATTTT. Protein product: CSGRTGENQPQHF.

The chain recombines TRBV7-3 with TRBJ2-5; D gene uncertain. The CDR3 sequence is 15 residues long. V lost 5 bases to trimming and J lost 2 bases, with 15 bases between them. Looked up from germline, CDR1 is SGHTA and CDR2 is FQGTGA. CDR3 sequence: CASSQDVARQETQYF. In DNA, the CDR3 is TGTGCCAGCAGCCAAGATGTGGCCAGGCAAGAGACCCAGTACTTC.

Remarks on this clonotype: Being one base from a much bigger clone, this may be a read error. V usage is TRBV7-9 and J usage is TRBJ1-1; D is unresolved. CDR1 is SEHNR, CDR2 FQNEAQ, per germline (reference sequence). This CDR3 has 13 amino acids. CDR3 nucleotides: TGTGCCAGCAGTCGAGACCTCGTCACTGGAGCTTTCTTT. Translation gives CASSRDLVTGAFF.

This clonotype was found many times. This chain links TRBV10-3 with TRBJ1-1; D is unclear. Trimming took 3 bases from V and 0 from J, leaving 5 bases between them. This CDR3 region has 13 residues. Germline assignment: CDR1 ENHRY and CDR2 SYGVKD. For the CDR3, the DNA is TGTGCCATCAGTGACAACCTGAACACTGAAGCTTTCTTT. Its translation: CAISDNLNTEAFF.

The rearrangement links TRBV19 to TRBJ1-1, with 8 bases identical to TRBD1. The ends lost 9 bases at V and 4 bases at J; junction bases unmatched: 19. Germline CDR1 and CDR2: LNHDA and SQIVND (reference sequence). CDR3 length: 17 residues. The CDR3 here is CASSYTRQGLTGTEAFF. The CDR3 coding sequence is TGTGCCAGCAGTTACACCCGACAGGGGCTGACGGGCACTGAAGCTTTCTTT.

This clonotype was detected many times. This CDR3 reads CASSLTFQETQYF. DNA for the CDR3: TGTGCCAGCAGCTTGACCTTCCAAGAGACCCAGTACTTC. The chain carries TRBV7-3 and TRBJ2-5; D not resolved. This CDR3 comprises 13 residues. CDR1 is SGHTA, CDR2 FQGTGA, per germline. V was clipped by 3 bases and J by 1 base, with 6 bases between them.

This clonotype was found many times. J is TRBJ1-2 and V is TRBV20-1; TRBD1 aligns across 8 bases. Per germline, CDR1 DFQATT and CDR2 SNEGSKA (reference sequence). The trim removed 4 bases at V and 8 bases at J, leaving 6 bases unmatched. The CDR3 is 12 amino acids. CDR3 region: CSAKDRVEGYTF. In DNA, the CDR3 is TGCAGTGCTAAGGACAGGGTAGAGGGCTACACCTTC.

This clonotype has only a few counts. The junction and the germline gene differ at one end; a read error may be behind it. The chain links TRBV10-2 to TRBJ2-2; 7 bases map to TRBD1. Germline-derived CDR1 and CDR2 are WSHSY and SAAADI. This CDR3 has 15 residues. CDR3 in amino acids: CASRRPGQHTGELFF. As DNA, the CDR3 is TGTGCCAGCAGACGACCGGGACAGCACACCGGGGAGCTGTTTTTT.

Ten or more counts support this clonotype. The chain carries TRBV29-1 and TRBJ1-4; TRBD1 matches at 7 bases. After removal of 8 bases from V and 8 bases from J, the junction contained 11 bases not matched to a gene. The CDR3 sequence is 13 residues long. Germline V lookup: CDR1 SQVTM, CDR2 ANQGSEA. The CDR3 here is CSFHDRVGEKLFF. CDR3 in DNA: TGCAGCTTCCACGACAGGGTTGGCGAAAAACTGTTTTTT. Variable domain in full (rest from reference TRBV29-1 and TRBJ1-4): SAVISQKPSRDICQRGTSLTIQCQVDSQVTMMFWYRQQPGQSLTLIATANQGSEATYESGFVIDKFPISRPNLTFSTLTVSNMSPEDSSIYLCSFHDRVGEKLFFGSGTQLSVL.

Ten or more counts support this clonotype. CDR3 in amino acids: CASTYSGVTEAFF. The CDR3 coding sequence is TGTGCCAGTACCTACTCAGGGGTCACTGAAGCTTTCTTT. The chain uses TRBV19 and TRBJ1-1; possible D gene TRBD1, 6 bases. V was pared by 7 bases and J by 4 bases, with 13 bases between. Germline CDR1 LNHDA, CDR2 SQIVND (reference sequence). This CDR3 comprises 13 residues.

The chain uses TRBV4-2 and TRBJ1-3; D remains ambiguous. This CDR3 is 17 amino acids long. V lost 5 bases, J lost 4 bases, and 21 bases lay in between. In germline, CDR1 is LGHNA, CDR2 YNFKEQ. CDR3 sequence: CASSLALSGRHGNTIYF. Written as DNA, the CDR3 is TGTGCCAGCAGCTTGGCCTTGTCAGGCCGGCACGGAAACACCATATATTTT.

Turning to this clonotype: Likely a read error: the CDR3 ends without its conserved phenylalanine or tryptophan. The V call is TRBV20-1, the J call TRBJ2-7, with D hard to call. Germline values: CDR1 DFQATT, CDR2 SNEGSKA (reference sequence). The CDR3 contains 11 residues. Between the trimmed V and J ends, which lost 5 bases and 4 bases, there was a span of 9 bases. CDR3 DNA sequence: TGCAGTGCTCGACTGGTTTACGAGCAGTACCTC. This translates into CSARLVYEQYL.

The J gene is TRBJ1-6, the V gene TRBV10-3; D ambiguous. Germline V gives CDR1 ENHRY, CDR2 SYGVKD. Trimming cost V 6 bases and J 5 bases, with 11 bases left between them. This CDR3 is built from 14 residues. The CDR3 sequence: CAISQASNNSPLHF. DNA of the CDR3: TGTGCCATCAGCCAGGCCAGTAATAATTCACCCCTCCACTTT.

This clonotype has only one observation. The chain employs TRBV20-1 and TRBJ2-5; perhaps D is TRBD1 or TRBD2 (6 bases each). Germline V gene data show CDR1 as DFQATT and CDR2 as SNEGSKA (reference sequence). This CDR3 comprises 14 residues. Trimming removed 6 bases at V and 5 bases at J, with 19 bases between. CDR3: CSARGALPWETQYF. The CDR3 DNA follows: TGCAGTGCGAGGGGGGCCCTTCCGTGGGAGACCCAGTACTTC.

This clonotype was seen at least ten times. This sequence joins TRBV19 and TRBJ1-1; D remains unclear. V was shortened by 9 bases and J by 1 base, with 9 bases between the two germline ends. The CDR3 covers 12 residues. In germline, CDR1 is LNHDA, CDR2 SQIVND (reference sequence). The CDR3 protein is CASEAGNTEAFF. In DNA, the CDR3 is TGTGCCAGCGAGGCAGGGAACACTGAAGCTTTCTTT. The full variable domain, with the rest looked up from reference TRBV19 and TRBJ1-1, is DGGITQSPKYLFRKEGQNVTLSCEQNLNHDAMYWYRQDPGQGLRLIYYSQIVNDFQKGDIAEGYSVSREKKESFPLTVTSAQKNPTAFYLCASEAGNTEAFFGQGTRLTVV.